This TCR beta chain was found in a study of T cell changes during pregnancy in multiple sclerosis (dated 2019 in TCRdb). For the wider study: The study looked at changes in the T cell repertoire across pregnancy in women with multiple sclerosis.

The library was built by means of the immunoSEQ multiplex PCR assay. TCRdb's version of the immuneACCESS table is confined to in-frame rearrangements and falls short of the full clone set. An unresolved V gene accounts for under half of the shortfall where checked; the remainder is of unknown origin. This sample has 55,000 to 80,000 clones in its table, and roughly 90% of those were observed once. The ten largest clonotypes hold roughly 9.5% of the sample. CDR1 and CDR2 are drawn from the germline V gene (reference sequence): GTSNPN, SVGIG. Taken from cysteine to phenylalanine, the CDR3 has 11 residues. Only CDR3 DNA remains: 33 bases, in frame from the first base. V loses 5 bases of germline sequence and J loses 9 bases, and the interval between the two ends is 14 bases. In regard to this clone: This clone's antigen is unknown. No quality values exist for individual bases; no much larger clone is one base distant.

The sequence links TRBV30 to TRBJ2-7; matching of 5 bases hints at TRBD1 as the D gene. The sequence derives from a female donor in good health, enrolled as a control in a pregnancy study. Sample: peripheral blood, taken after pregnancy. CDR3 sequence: CAWDTGPGQYF. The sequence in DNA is TGTGCCTGGGACACAGGCCCAGGGCAGTACTTC.